The 18 T cell receptor beta chains reported below all come from one sample, sequenced in a study of T-cell reconstitution after alpha-beta-depleted transplantation in children. Researchers prepared the TCRbeta library using unique molecular identifiers, the study reports. TCRdb reprocessed the PCR reads with MiXCR, giving one entry per CDR3 protein. The table records a few hundred thousand distinct CDR3 sequences, about 12% of them present only once. Specimen: PBMCs from the stem cell graft donor, collected from the stem cell graft. The source is a human donor who donated a stem cell graft to a child with combined immunodeficiency.

This rearrangement joins TRBV29-1 to TRBJ2-3; 7 bases are a match to TRBD1. Germline-derived CDR1 and CDR2 are SQVTM and ANQGSEA. This CDR3 spans 11 amino acids. Trimming removed 7 bases from V and 14 bases from J; junction bases left unmatched: 12. CDR3 sequence (DNA): TGCAGCGCCGACCCGGAGACAGGGACGTATTTT. Its protein is CSADPETGTYF.

This clonotype was seen ten or more times. The chain joins TRBV20-1 to TRBJ2-1; D possibly corresponds to TRBD1 (8 bases). The CDR3 is 14 residues long. The V and J ends lost 6 bases and 7 bases respectively, with 19 bases between them. From germline, CDR1 is DFQATT and CDR2 SNEGSKA (reference sequence). CDR3 DNA: TGCAGTGCGGGGGGGCAGGGGGCCCGAAATGAGCAGTTCTTC. Amino acids: CSAGGQGARNEQFF.

In this sample, this clonotype turned up a few times. The CDR3 DNA reads as TGTGCCAGCAGCTTCAGCGGGAGTAGATTCGGCGAGCAGTACTTC. Translating it yields CASSFSGSRFGEQYF. The V call is TRBV12-3 or TRBV12-4, the J call TRBJ2-7; 8 nucleotides agree with TRBD2. V lost 6 bases and J lost 6; bases outside the gene matches: 13. The CDR3 sequence is 15 residues long.

This clonotype was observed a handful of times. V and J are TRBV10-3 and TRBJ2-5; 8 bases map to TRBD2. Germline loops: CDR1 ENHRY, CDR2 SYGVKD. The CDR3 is 14 residues long. V dropped 8 bases and J dropped 5; count of bases not matched to a gene: 10. The CDR3 loop reads CAIRPSGGDETQYF. The CDR3, as DNA: TGTGCCATCCGACCCAGCGGGGGAGATGAGACCCAGTACTTC.

This clonotype occurred many times. The CDR3 coding sequence is TGTGCCAGCAGTCAGGGAAGGCAGGAGACCCAGTACTTC. Protein: CASSQGRQETQYF. The chain carries TRBV27 and TRBJ2-5, with a weak D call TRBD1 (5 bases). CDR1 and CDR2 from the germline V gene are MNHEY and SMNVEV (reference sequence). Trimming shortened V by 5 bases and J by 5 bases, and 12 bases separated the two germline ends. The CDR3 is 13 residues long.

The chain carries TRBV5-1 and TRBJ2-1, with 12 bases fitting TRBD2. CDR1 and CDR2 (germline): SGHRS, YFSETQ. This CDR3 spans 15 amino acids. V trimming: 3 bases; J trimming: 5 bases; junction bases outside the gene matches: 3. The CDR3 region has the DNA TGCGCCAGCAGCTCTAGCGGGGGGGCAGACAATGAGCAGTTCTTC. Translation: CASSSSGGADNEQFF.

The V gene is TRBV10-3, the J gene TRBJ1-6; 7 nucleotides align to TRBD1. After removal of 4 bases from V and 6 bases from J, the junction contained 6 bases not matched to a gene. The CDR3 runs to 15 residues. In germline, CDR1 is ENHRY, CDR2 SYGVKD. CDR3 amino acids: CAISGSGTANSPLHF. The CDR3 DNA reads TGTGCCATCAGTGGTTCCGGGACAGCTAATTCACCCCTCCACTTT.

The chain combines TRBV5-5 with TRBJ1-1, with TRBD1 as a possible D gene (5 bases). Trimming cost V 4 bases and J 0 bases, with 16 bases left between them. The germline V gene has CDR1 SGHKS and CDR2 YYEKEE (reference sequence). The CDR3 is 16 residues long. The CDR3 DNA sequence: TGTGCCAGCAGCGTGGGTTTCGGGACGGTGAACACTGAAGCTTTCTTT. It is translated as CASSVGFGTVNTEAFF.

The J gene is TRBJ2-1, the V gene TRBV12-3 or TRBV12-4; 12 bases are a match to TRBD1. The CDR3 contains 18 residues. Unmatched junction bases numbered 8, after V lost 0 bases and J lost 5 bases. The DNA for the CDR3 is TGTGCCAGCAGTTTAGCGGGCCGGGGGACAGGGGGCCACAATGAGCAGTTCTTC. This codes for CASSLAGRGTGGHNEQFF.

The chain uses TRBV29-1 and TRBJ2-7; D is possibly TRBD1 or TRBD2 (5 bases each). Trimming left V 7 bases short and J 0 bases short, with 13 bases between. The germline CDR1 and CDR2 sequences are SQVTM and ANQGSEA. This CDR3 contains 13 residues. CDR3 region: CSGRDGDSYEQYF. The CDR3 DNA reads TGCAGCGGTCGGGACGGTGACTCCTACGAGCAGTACTTC.

The chain couples TRBV6-2 or TRBV6-3 to TRBJ2-1, with 10 bases lining up with TRBD2. The germline CDR1 and CDR2 sequences are MNHEY and SVGEGT. V dropped 6 bases and J dropped 7; count of bases not matched to a gene: 6. The CDR3 has 14 amino acids. This CDR3 is CASSTGLAWNEQFF. The CDR3 bases are TGTGCCAGCAGCACGGGACTAGCGTGGAATGAGCAGTTCTTC.

This clonotype was picked up many times. This sequence joins TRBV11-2 and TRBJ2-2; D not resolved. The CDR3 sequence is 12 residues long. V shed 6 bases and J shed 7 bases, with 9 bases lying between them. CDR1 and CDR2 from the germline V gene are SGHAT and FQNNGV. The CDR3 DNA sequence: TGTGCCAGCAGGAAGAATATCGGGGAGCTGTTTTTT. Its protein is CASRKNIGELFF.

The chain uses TRBV12-3 or TRBV12-4 and TRBJ2-3; 11 bases fit TRBD2. The CDR3 covers 15 residues. Germline trimming cut 5 bases from V and 1 base from J; bases unmatched to any gene: 2. CDR3 sequence: CASSRSGRGTDTQYF. CDR3 bases: TGTGCCAGCAGTCGTAGCGGGAGGGGCACAGATACGCAGTATTTT.

This clonotype was counted ten times or more. The V gene is TRBV24-1, the J gene TRBJ2-1, with 12 bases fitting TRBD1. The junction had 4 bases not matched to a gene; V was cut back by 6 bases and J by 5 bases. Germline assignment: CDR1 KGHDR and CDR2 SFDVKD. The CDR3 covers 15 residues. CDR3 in amino acids: CATSPGQGADNEQFF. CDR3 DNA sequence: TGTGCCACCAGTCCGGGACAGGGGGCCGACAATGAGCAGTTCTTC.

V gene TRBV20-1 combines with J gene TRBJ2-3, with 10 bases identical to TRBD2. With 3 bases clipped from V and 4 bases from J, the junction kept 10 bases outside the gene matches. The CDR3 has 16 amino acids. From germline, CDR1 is DFQATT and CDR2 SNEGSKA (reference sequence). This CDR3 is CSASRASGRQADTQYF. The CDR3 DNA sequence: TGCAGTGCTAGTAGGGCTAGCGGGAGACAAGCAGATACGCAGTATTTT.

This clonotype was detected only a few times. The genes are TRBV7-9 and TRBJ2-5; 7 bases align to TRBD1. The CDR3 runs 13 residues. CDR1 and CDR2 (germline): SEHNR, FQNEAQ (reference sequence). The V segment lost 1 base and the J segment 6 bases; nucleotides outside the gene matches: 2. The CDR3: CASSLGQGQTQYF. CDR3 DNA sequence: TGTGCCAGCAGCTTAGGACAGGGACAGACCCAGTACTTC.

This clonotype was seen ten or more times. V is TRBV5-1 and J is TRBJ2-5; 11 bases agree with TRBD2. From germline, CDR1 is SGHRS and CDR2 YFSETQ. The CDR3 totals 15 residues. V was clipped by 2 bases and J by 2 bases; unmatched bases: 2. The CDR3 here is CASSFGTSGQETQYF. DNA of the CDR3: TGCGCCAGCAGCTTTGGGACTAGCGGTCAAGAGACCCAGTACTTC.

V gene TRBV7-3 combines with J gene TRBJ1-1, with TRBD1 identical over 9 bases. The CDR3 runs 17 residues. CDR1 SGHTA and CDR2 FQGTGA come from the germline V gene. The J segment lost 6 bases and the V segment lost 2 bases, leaving 13 bases of the junction unmatched. CDR3 region: CASSLGQGRRKFPEAFF. The DNA of the CDR3 is TGTGCCAGCAGCTTAGGACAGGGGAGGCGAAAGTTCCCTGAAGCTTTCTTT. The full variable domain, completed using reference TRBV7-3 and TRBJ1-1, is GAGVSQTPSNKVTEKGKYVELRCDPISGHTALYWYRQSLGQGPEFLIYFQGTGAADDSGLPNDRFFAVRPEGSVSTLKIQRTERGDSAVYLCASSLGQGRRKFPEAFFGQGTRLTVV.